The next 20 T cell receptor beta chains were all read from a single sample in a study of shared T cell receptors in the human thymus. The protocol was immunoSEQ multiplex PCR, while the TCRdb copy is restricted to in-frame clones and leaves out a portion. The data show some 660,000 clones, with around 87% seen just once and under 0.01% held by the top ten. The sample also formed part of further work on human thymus T cells.

The sample comprised thymocytes. Receptor source: a boy less than two years old with a congenital heart defect.

The rearrangement joins TRBV11-2 to TRBJ2-5; 8 bases are a match to TRBD2. CDR3 length: 17 residues. Germline V CDR1 and CDR2: SGHAT, FQNNGV. V was clipped by 6 bases and J by 2 bases; unmatched bases: 14. The CDR3 loop is CASRPVGLAGLQETQYF. For the CDR3, the DNA is TGTGCCAGCAGACCCGTCGGATTAGCGGGGTTACAAGAGACCCAGTACTTC.

The chain recombines TRBV5-1 with TRBJ1-1, with 7 bases matching TRBD1. Germline V gives CDR1 SGHRS, CDR2 YFSETQ. The length of the CDR3 is 14 residues. The ends lost 4 bases at V and 2 bases at J; junction bases unmatched: 5. CDR3 coding DNA: TGCGCCAGCAGCCCGGGACAGTCCAACACTGAAGCTTTCTTT. It encodes CASSPGQSNTEAFF. The whole variable domain, remainder taken from reference TRBV5-1 and TRBJ1-1, is KAGVTQTPRYLIKTRGQQVTLSCSPISGHRSVSWYQQTPGQGLQFLFEYFSETQRNKGNFPGRFSGRQFSNSRSEMNVSTLELGDSALYLCASSPGQSNTEAFFGQGTRLTVV.

The chain employs TRBV29-1 and TRBJ1-5; D possibly corresponds to TRBD1 (5 bases). There are 12 residues in the CDR3. V lost 6 bases, J lost 3 bases, and 9 bases lay in between. Germline CDR1 and CDR2: SQVTM and ANQGSEA. The CDR3 bases are TGCAGCGTCCGGGGGACCAATCAGCCCCAGCATTTT. It encodes CSVRGTNQPQHF.

The rearrangement joins TRBV6-6 to TRBJ2-1; D not resolved. The CDR3 runs to 12 residues. The V gene's germline CDR1 is MNHNY and CDR2 SVGAGI (reference sequence). The V and J ends lost 6 bases and 6 bases respectively, with 9 bases between them. The CDR3 DNA reads as TGTGCCAGCAGCCCCTCCCTCAATGAGCAGTTCTTC. It yields the protein CASSPSLNEQFF.

This chain links TRBV7-8 with TRBJ2-1, with a weak D call TRBD1 (6 bases). The germline gives CDR1 SGHVS, CDR2 FQNEAQ. The CDR3 is made up of 13 amino acids. Trimming cost V 4 bases and J 12 bases, with 16 bases left between them. CDR3 amino acids: CASSWKGVPPQFF. CDR3 DNA sequence: TGTGCCAGCAGCTGGAAGGGGGTTCCGCCGCAGTTCTTC.

The genes are TRBV2 and TRBJ2-2, with 10 bases lining up with TRBD1. The CDR3 contains 14 residues. Germline lookup yields CDR1 SNHLY and CDR2 FYNNEI. With V trimmed by 8 bases and J by 5 bases, 5 bases remained unmatched. The CDR3 coding sequence is TGTGCCAGCGGGTGGACAGGGGGAACCGGGGAGCTGTTTTTT. Translated, it gives CASGWTGGTGELFF.

This clone was seen a single time. V and J are TRBV7-2 and TRBJ1-2, with 10 nucleotides matching TRBD1. Germline-derived CDR1 and CDR2 are SGHTA and FQGNSA. The CDR3 contains 15 residues. Trimming at V came to 5 bases and at J to 0 bases, leaving 3 bases not matched to a gene. In DNA, the CDR3 is TGTGCCAGCAGCGCTGGACAGGGGGCTAACTATGGCTACACCTTC. Encoded protein: CASSAGQGANYGYTF.

The CDR3 DNA is TGCGCCAGCAGCCAAGACCGCAGGTACACGCAGTATTTT. It encodes CASSQDRRYTQYF. The chain is built from TRBV4-3 and TRBJ2-3; D uncertain. V shed 0 bases and J shed 9 bases, with 10 bases lying between them. CDR1 is LGHNA, CDR2 YSLEER, per germline. CDR3 size: 13 residues.

The chain joins TRBV29-1 to TRBJ2-1, with TRBD2 matching over 8 bases. There are 13 residues in the CDR3. V trimming: 1 base; J trimming: 5 bases; junction bases outside the gene matches: 1. Germline loops: CDR1 SQVTM, CDR2 ANQGSEA. The CDR3 loop is CSVEAGGDNEQFF. In DNA, the CDR3 is TGCAGCGTTGAAGCGGGAGGGGACAATGAGCAGTTCTTC.

The rearrangement joins TRBV5-4 to TRBJ2-3, with 7 positions matching TRBD2. Germline V lookup: CDR1 SGHNT, CDR2 YYREEE (reference sequence). J was trimmed by 0 bases and V by 4 bases; bases with no gene match: 11. The CDR3 runs 17 residues. The CDR3 protein is CASSPGGRESSTDTQYF. The CDR3 DNA sequence: TGTGCCAGCAGCCCGGGCGGGCGGGAGAGTAGCACAGATACGCAGTATTTT.

The chain has TRBV25-1 and TRBJ2-2, with D possibly being TRBD1 (5 bases). The V end lost 4 bases, the J end lost 3 bases, and 6 bases lay between the germline ends. Per germline, CDR1 MGHDK and CDR2 SYGVNS. CDR3 length equals 13 residues. This CDR3 reads CASSVGDTGELFF. As DNA, the CDR3 is TGTGCCAGCAGTGTAGGGGACACCGGGGAGCTGTTTTTT.

The J gene is TRBJ1-1, the V gene TRBV4-3; D ambiguous. The CDR3 length is 16 residues. CDR1 and CDR2 (germline): LGHNA, YSLEER. The V end lost 1 base, the J end lost 1 base, and 13 bases lay between the germline ends. The CDR3 nucleotides are TGCGCCAGCAGCCAAGTATCCTCAACAAAGAACACTGAAGCTTTCTTT. Its translation: CASSQVSSTKNTEAFF.

V and J are TRBV10-3 and TRBJ2-3, with a possible D match to TRBD2 (5 bases). Germline V gene lookup returns CDR1 ENHRY and CDR2 SYGVKD. The CDR3 is 17 amino acids. V lost 0 bases and J lost 2, with 15 bases in between. DNA for the CDR3: TGTGCCATCAGTGAGTCGATTGCTAGCCTGGACACAGATACGCAGTATTTT. This translates into CAISESIASLDTDTQYF.

V is TRBV28 and J is TRBJ1-5; TRBD1 agrees at 7 bases. The CDR3 totals 20 residues. The germline gives CDR1 MDHEN, CDR2 SYDVKM. J lost 3 bases, V lost 4 bases, and 21 bases had no gene match. The CDR3 region is CASSSHNGTAILWDNQPQHF. CDR3 coding DNA: TGTGCCAGCAGTTCTCACAACGGGACAGCGATACTCTGGGACAATCAGCCCCAGCATTTT.

The chain employs TRBV27 and TRBJ1-2, with TRBD1 as a possible D gene (5 bases). Looked up from germline, CDR1 is MNHEY and CDR2 is SMNVEV (reference sequence). Trimming stripped 3 bases from V and 1 base from J, with 6 bases between. This CDR3 has 13 amino acids. The CDR3 DNA reads as TGTGCCAGCAGTTTCGACAGTAACTATGGCTACACCTTC. Protein product: CASSFDSNYGYTF.

V usage is TRBV19 and J usage is TRBJ2-7; maybe TRBD2 (6 bases). CDR1 and CDR2 from the germline V gene are LNHDA and SQIVND (reference sequence). The CDR3 spans 16 residues. With 3 bases removed from V and 6 bases from J, the gap between germline ends came to 21 bases. The CDR3 DNA reads TGTGCCAGTAGTATGTCCGGGACTTCTTCTATGTGCGAGCAGTACTTC. Translating gives CASSMSGTSSMCEQYF.

This clone occurred a few times. The CDR3 sequence is CASTLSPHGTGNGELFF. The DNA for the CDR3 is TGTGCCAGCACCCTTTCCCCACACGGGACAGGGAACGGGGAGCTGTTTTTT. This chain connects TRBV27 to TRBJ2-2; 9 bases align to TRBD1. CDR3 size: 17 residues. Germline CDR1 is MNHEY and CDR2 is SMNVEV (reference sequence). V shed 7 bases and J 7 bases; nucleotides not matched to a gene: 16.

The genes are TRBV27 and TRBJ2-4; D not resolved. V was cut by 3 bases and J by 4 bases, with 7 bases left in between. The CDR3 spans 13 residues. The germline CDR1 and CDR2 sequences are MNHEY and SMNVEV (reference sequence). The DNA for the CDR3 is TGTGCCAGCAGTTTGAGCGAAAAAAACATTCAGTACTTC. Its translation: CASSLSEKNIQYF.

Here the CDR3 reads CASSFRDPGEQYF. The CDR3 nucleotides read TGTGCCAGCAGTTTCAGGGATCCGGGCGAGCAGTACTTC. The chain carries TRBV28 and TRBJ2-7; D is possibly TRBD1 (5 bases). Germline assignment: CDR1 MDHEN and CDR2 SYDVKM. CDR3 length: 13 amino acids. V was cut by 3 bases and J by 6 bases, with 12 bases left in between.

CDR3 nucleotide sequence: TGTGCCAGCAGCTCATCTTCACAGGGTGGATCACCCCTCCACTTT. It yields the protein CASSSSSQGGSPLHF. The chain is built from TRBV7-8 and TRBJ1-6, with a possible D match to TRBD1 (6 bases). V gave up 4 bases and J gave up 10 bases, with 17 bases separating them. CDR3 size: 15 residues. Germline CDR1 reads SGHVS; CDR2 reads FQNEAQ.